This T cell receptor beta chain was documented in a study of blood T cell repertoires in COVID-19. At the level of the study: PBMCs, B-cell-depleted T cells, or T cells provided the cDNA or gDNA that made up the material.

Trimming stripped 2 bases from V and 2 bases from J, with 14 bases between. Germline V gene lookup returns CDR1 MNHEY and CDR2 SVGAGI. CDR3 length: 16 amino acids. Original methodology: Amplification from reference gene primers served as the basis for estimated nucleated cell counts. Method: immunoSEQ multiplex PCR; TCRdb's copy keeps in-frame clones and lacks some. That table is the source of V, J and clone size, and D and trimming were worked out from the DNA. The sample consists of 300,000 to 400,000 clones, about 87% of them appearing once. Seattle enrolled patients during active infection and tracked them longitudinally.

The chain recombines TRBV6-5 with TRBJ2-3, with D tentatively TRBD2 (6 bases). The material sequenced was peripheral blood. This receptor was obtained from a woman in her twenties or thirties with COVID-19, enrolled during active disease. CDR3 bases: TGTGCCAGCAGTTACGCTGGAGGGGCCAACACAGATACGCAGTATTTT. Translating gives CASSYAGGANTDTQYF.